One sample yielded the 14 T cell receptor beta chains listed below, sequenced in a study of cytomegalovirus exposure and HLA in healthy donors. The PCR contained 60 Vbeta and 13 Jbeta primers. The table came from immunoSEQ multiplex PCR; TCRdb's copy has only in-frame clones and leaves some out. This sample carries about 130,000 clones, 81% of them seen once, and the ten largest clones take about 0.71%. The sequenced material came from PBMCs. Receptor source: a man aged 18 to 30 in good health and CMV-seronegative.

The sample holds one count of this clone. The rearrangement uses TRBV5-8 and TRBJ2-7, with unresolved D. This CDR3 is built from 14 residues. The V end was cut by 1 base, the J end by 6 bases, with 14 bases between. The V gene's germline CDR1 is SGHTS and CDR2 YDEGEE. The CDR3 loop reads CASSLTGLSLEQYF. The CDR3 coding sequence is TGTGCCAGCAGCTTGACGGGTTTGTCGCTCGAGCAGTACTTC.

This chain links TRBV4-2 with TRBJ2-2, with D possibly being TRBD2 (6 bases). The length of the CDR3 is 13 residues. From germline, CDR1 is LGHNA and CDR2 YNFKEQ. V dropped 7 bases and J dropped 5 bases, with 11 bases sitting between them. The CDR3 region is CASTVGGTGELFF. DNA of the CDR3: TGTGCCAGCACGGTCGGGGGTACCGGGGAGCTGTTTTTT.

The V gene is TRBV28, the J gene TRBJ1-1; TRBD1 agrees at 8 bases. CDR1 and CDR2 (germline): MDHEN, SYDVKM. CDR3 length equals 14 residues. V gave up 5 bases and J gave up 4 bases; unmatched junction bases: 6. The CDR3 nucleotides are TGTGCCAGCAGTCCCACAGGGGGGAGCACTGAAGCTTTCTTT. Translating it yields CASSPTGGSTEAFF. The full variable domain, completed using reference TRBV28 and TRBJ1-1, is DVKVTQSSRYLVKRTGEKVFLECVQDMDHENMFWYRQDPGLGLRLIYFSYDVKMKEKGDIPEGYSVSREKKERFSLILESASTNQTSMYLCASSPTGGSTEAFFGQGTRLTVV.

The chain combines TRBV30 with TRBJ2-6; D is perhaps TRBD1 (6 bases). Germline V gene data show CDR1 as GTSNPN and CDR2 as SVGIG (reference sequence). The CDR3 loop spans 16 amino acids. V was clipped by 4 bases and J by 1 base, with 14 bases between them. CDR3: CAWTLTGLSGANVLTF. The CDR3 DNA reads TGTGCCTGGACTCTGACAGGCCTATCTGGGGCCAACGTCCTGACTTTC.

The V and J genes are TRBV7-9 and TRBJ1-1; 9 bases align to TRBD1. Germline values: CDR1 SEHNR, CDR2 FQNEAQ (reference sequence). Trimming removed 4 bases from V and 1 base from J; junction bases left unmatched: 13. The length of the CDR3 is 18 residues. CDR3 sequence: CASSSRNRPGQGNTEAFF. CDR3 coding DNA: TGTGCCAGCAGCTCCCGAAATAGGCCGGGACAGGGGAACACTGAAGCTTTCTTT.

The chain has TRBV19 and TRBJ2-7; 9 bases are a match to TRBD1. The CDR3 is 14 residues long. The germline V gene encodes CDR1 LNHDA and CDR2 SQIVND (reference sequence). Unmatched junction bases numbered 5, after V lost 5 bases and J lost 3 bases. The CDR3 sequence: CASSRQGGNYEQYF. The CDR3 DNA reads TGTGCCAGTAGTCGACAGGGGGGGAACTACGAGCAGTACTTC.

The CDR3 DNA sequence: TGTGCCAGCAGCCCCGGCGGGACAGCGAACTATGAAAAACTGTTTTTT. It specifies CASSPGGTANYEKLFF. This chain joins TRBV11-1 and TRBJ1-4, with 7 bases that match TRBD1. Germline V gives CDR1 SGHAT, CDR2 FQDESV (reference sequence). There are 16 residues in the CDR3. V lost 5 bases to trimming and J lost 6 bases; unmatched junction nucleotides: 12.

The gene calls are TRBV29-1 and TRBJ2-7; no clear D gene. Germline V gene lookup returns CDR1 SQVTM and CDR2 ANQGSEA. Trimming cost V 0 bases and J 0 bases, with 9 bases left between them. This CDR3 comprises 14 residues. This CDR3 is CSVEDRGDSYEQYF. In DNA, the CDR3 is TGCAGCGTTGAAGATCGCGGTGACTCCTACGAGCAGTACTTC.

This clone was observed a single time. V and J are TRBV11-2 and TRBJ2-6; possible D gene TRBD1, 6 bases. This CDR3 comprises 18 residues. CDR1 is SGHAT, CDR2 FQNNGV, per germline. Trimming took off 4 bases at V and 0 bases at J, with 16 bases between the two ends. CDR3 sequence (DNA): TGTGCCAGCAGCTCACGGGACACCAAGAGCTCTGGGGCCAACGTCCTGACTTTC. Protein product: CASSSRDTKSSGANVLTF.

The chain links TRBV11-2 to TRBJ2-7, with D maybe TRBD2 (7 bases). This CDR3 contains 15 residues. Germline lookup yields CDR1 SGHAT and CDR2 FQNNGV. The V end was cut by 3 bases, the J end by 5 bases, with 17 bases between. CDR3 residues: CASSFGRGGMDEQYF. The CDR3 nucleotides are TGTGCCAGCAGCTTCGGAAGGGGGGGGATGGACGAGCAGTACTTC.

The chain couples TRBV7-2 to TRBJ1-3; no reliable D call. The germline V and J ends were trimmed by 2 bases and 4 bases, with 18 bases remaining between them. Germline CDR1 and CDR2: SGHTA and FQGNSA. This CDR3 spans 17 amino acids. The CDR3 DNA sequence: TGTGCCAGCAGCTTAAGAACGGAGAGTAGTCTCGGAAACACCATATATTTT. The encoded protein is CASSLRTESSLGNTIYF.

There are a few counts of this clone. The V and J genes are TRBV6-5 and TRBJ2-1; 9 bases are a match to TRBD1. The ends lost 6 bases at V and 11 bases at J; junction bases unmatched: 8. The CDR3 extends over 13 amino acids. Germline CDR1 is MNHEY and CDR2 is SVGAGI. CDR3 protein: CASSRTGGPQQFF. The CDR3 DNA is TGTGCCAGCAGCCGAACAGGGGGCCCCCAGCAGTTCTTC.

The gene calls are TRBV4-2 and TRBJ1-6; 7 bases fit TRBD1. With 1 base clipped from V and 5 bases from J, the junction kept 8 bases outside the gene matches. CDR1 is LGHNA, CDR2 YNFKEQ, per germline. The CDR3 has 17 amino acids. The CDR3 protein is CASSQVSTGRNNSPLHF. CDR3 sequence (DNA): TGTGCCAGCAGCCAAGTCTCGACAGGGAGGAATAATTCACCCCTCCACTTT.

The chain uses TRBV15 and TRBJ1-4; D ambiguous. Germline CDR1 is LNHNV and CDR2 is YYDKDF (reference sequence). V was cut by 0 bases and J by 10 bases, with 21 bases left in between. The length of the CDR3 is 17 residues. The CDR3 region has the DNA TGTGCCACCAGCAGAGATAAAGGATCCCCACTATCGGGAAAACTGTTTTTT. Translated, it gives CATSRDKGSPLSGKLFF.